One sample yielded the 28 T cell receptor beta chains listed below, sequenced in a study of early T cells in non-severe SARS-CoV-2 infection. One entry per CDR3 protein results from TCRdb running MiXCR on the 5' RACE reads. There are tens of thousands of distinct CDR3 sequences in the sample; around 8% occur only once, and roughly a tenth lies in the top ten. Source material: whole blood. The receptors originated from an adult who was a healthcare worker with PCR-confirmed SARS-CoV-2 infection or an uninfected control (not recorded which).

This clonotype was seen many times. The chain couples TRBV4-2 to TRBJ1-2; D is perhaps TRBD1 (6 bases). The CDR3 length is 15 residues. V lost 8 bases to trimming and J lost 0 bases, with 16 bases between them. Germline V CDR1 and CDR2: LGHNA, YNFKEQ. CDR3 DNA: TGTGCCAGCCAAGAGGTCCAGGGGTCTAACTATGGCTACACCTTC. Protein sequence: CASQEVQGSNYGYTF.

The table lists this clonotype with many counts. The chain uses TRBV24-1 and TRBJ2-1; D remains unclear. Germline V CDR1 and CDR2: KGHDR, SFDVKD. V shed 3 bases and J shed 6 bases, with 11 bases lying between them. The CDR3 is made up of 14 amino acids. The CDR3 sequence is CATSDLSGPNEQFF. CDR3 bases: TGTGCCACCAGTGATCTCTCCGGGCCCAATGAGCAGTTCTTC.

This chain connects TRBV28 to TRBJ2-3, with D perhaps TRBD2 (5 bases). CDR1 is MDHEN and CDR2 is SYDVKM in the germline V gene. Trimming stripped 3 bases from V and 4 bases from J, with 8 bases between. The CDR3 runs 13 residues. This CDR3 is CASSLDGADTQYF. The CDR3 DNA follows: TGTGCCAGCAGTTTGGACGGGGCAGATACGCAGTATTTT. The variable domain in full, completed from reference TRBV28 and TRBJ2-3, reads DVKVTQSSRYLVKRTGEKVFLECVQDMDHENMFWYRQDPGLGLRLIYFSYDVKMKEKGDIPEGYSVSREKKERFSLILESASTNQTSMYLCASSLDGADTQYFGPGTRLTVL.

This clonotype was observed a few times. V is TRBV5-1 and J is TRBJ2-1; 9 bases line up with TRBD1. Germline CDR1 reads SGHRS; CDR2 reads YFSETQ. V was pared by 3 bases and J by 6 bases, with 10 bases of the junction left unmatched. This CDR3 is 16 amino acids long. CDR3 sequence: CASSSTPGTGTNEQFF. In DNA, the CDR3 is TGCGCCAGCAGCTCCACTCCCGGGACAGGGACCAATGAGCAGTTCTTC.

Points on this clonotype: A junction boundary mismatches the germline segment, possibly from a read error. The chain recombines TRBV20-1 with TRBJ1-1; D call uncertain. Germline V gene data show CDR1 as DFQATT and CDR2 as SNEGSKA (reference sequence). This CDR3 is built from 11 residues. The DNA of the CDR3 is TGCAGCGCTACAGTGAACACTGAAGCTTTCTTT. This codes for CSATVNTEAFF.

This clonotype was recorded a few times. The gene calls are TRBV20-1 and TRBJ1-2, with TRBD1 matching over 7 bases. After removal of 0 bases from V and 6 bases from J, the junction contained 7 bases not matched to a gene. The CDR3 spans 14 residues. Germline CDR1 and CDR2: DFQATT and SNEGSKA (reference sequence). The CDR3 DNA follows: TGCAGTGCTAGAGAGCAGGGGGTAAACCATGGCTACACCTTC. Translating gives CSAREQGVNHGYTF.

Ten or more counts support this clonotype. The chain carries TRBV7-3 and TRBJ2-1, with 8 bases identical to TRBD1. The germline V gene encodes CDR1 SGHTA and CDR2 FQGTGA. The CDR3 is made up of 14 amino acids. V lost 3 bases to trimming and J lost 7 bases; unmatched junction nucleotides: 5. The CDR3 DNA follows: TGTGCCAGCAGCTTTTCAGGGGGCAAAAATGAGCAGTTCTTC. As protein: CASSFSGGKNEQFF.

This clonotype was recorded many times. V usage is TRBV29-1 and J usage is TRBJ2-7; D may be TRBD1 (5 bases). V lost 6 bases, J lost 6 bases, and 15 bases lay in between. This CDR3 is built from 12 residues. Germline CDR1 and CDR2: SQVTM and ANQGSEA. Here the CDR3 reads CSVRTQPFEQYF. CDR3 sequence (DNA): TGCAGCGTGAGGACACAGCCATTCGAGCAGTACTTC.

The V gene is TRBV12-3 or TRBV12-4, the J gene TRBJ2-7; 11 nucleotides align to TRBD1. The CDR3 length is 16 residues. Trimming took 3 bases from V and 2 from J; bases not matched to a gene: 6. CDR3 coding DNA: TGTGCCAGCAGTTTGGGCCGGGACAGGGGGGCCTACGAGCAGTACTTC. Protein sequence: CASSLGRDRGAYEQYF.

The V call is TRBV5-1, the J call TRBJ2-7; D possibly corresponds to TRBD2 (5 bases). Per the germline V gene, CDR1 is SGHRS and CDR2 is YFSETQ. Trimming took 3 bases from V and 7 from J, leaving 14 bases between them. The CDR3 runs to 13 residues. The CDR3 spells CASSWTRTGEQYF. DNA of the CDR3: TGCGCCAGCAGCTGGACCCGGACGGGAGAGCAGTACTTC.

This clonotype was counted a few times. The chain links TRBV7-9 to TRBJ2-6; D is unresolved. The CDR3 contains 16 residues. The germline V gene has CDR1 SEHNR and CDR2 FQNEAQ (reference sequence). The germline V and J ends were trimmed by 4 bases and 1 base, with 11 bases remaining between them. The CDR3 DNA follows: TGTGCCAGCAGCTCCGTAGTAGGGTCTGGGGCCAACGTCCTGACTTTC. It translates to CASSSVVGSGANVLTF.

This clonotype was found many times. The chain carries TRBV20-1 and TRBJ1-6, with D possibly matching TRBD1 (5 bases). The germline V and J ends were trimmed by 1 base and 6 bases, with 10 bases remaining between them. Germline values: CDR1 DFQATT, CDR2 SNEGSKA (reference sequence). This CDR3 region has 14 residues. DNA for the CDR3: TGCAGTGCTAGAGCGGGGCCTACTAATTCACCCCTCCACTTT. This sequence encodes CSARAGPTNSPLHF.

The sample holds a few counts of this clonotype. The V and J genes are TRBV6-2 or TRBV6-3 and TRBJ2-1; D may match TRBD1 or TRBD2 (5 bases each). In germline, CDR1 is MNHEY, CDR2 SVGEGT. The V gene lost 4 bases and the J gene lost 4 bases, with 14 bases spanning the gap. The CDR3 has 15 residues. CDR3 bases: TGTGCCAGCAGTTTCTTAAGGGGACCTTACAATGAGCAGTTCTTC. It yields the protein CASSFLRGPYNEQFF.

The V gene is TRBV7-6, the J gene TRBJ2-3; D gene ambiguous. Trimming took 0 bases from V and 0 from J, leaving 7 bases between them. The CDR3 length is 15 residues. Germline loops: CDR1 SGHVS, CDR2 FNYEAQ. The CDR3 loop is CASSLADGSTDTQYF. CDR3 nucleotides: TGTGCCAGCAGCTTAGCGGACGGTAGCACAGATACGCAGTATTTT.

This clonotype appeared many times. This chain links TRBV6-1 with TRBJ1-6, with 8 bases matching TRBD1. V gave up 8 bases and J gave up 5 bases; unmatched junction bases: 8. Germline CDR1 and CDR2: MNHNS and SASEGT. This CDR3 contains 15 residues. CDR3 sequence: CASWQGAWNNSPLHF. In nucleotides, the CDR3 is TGTGCCAGCTGGCAGGGGGCTTGGAATAATTCACCCCTCCACTTT.

The gene calls are TRBV20-1 and TRBJ1-4; a possible D gene is TRBD1 (5 bases). Germline assignment: CDR1 DFQATT and CDR2 SNEGSKA (reference sequence). Trimming stripped 5 bases from V and 3 bases from J, with 13 bases between. The CDR3 spans 14 residues. The CDR3 sequence is CSASGEGANEKLFF. The CDR3 DNA follows: TGCAGTGCTTCGGGGGAGGGAGCTAATGAAAAACTGTTTTTT.

The table lists this clonotype with many counts. The V call is TRBV6-2 or TRBV6-3, the J call TRBJ1-5; 8 bases map to TRBD1. This CDR3 has 15 amino acids. Germline trimming cut 5 bases from V and 2 bases from J; bases unmatched to any gene: 5. In germline, CDR1 is MNHEY, CDR2 SVGEGT. The CDR3 DNA reads as TGTGCCAGCAGTACCGGACAGGGTGGCAATCAGCCCCAGCATTTT. Protein product: CASSTGQGGNQPQHF.

The chain is built from TRBV7-2 and TRBJ1-2, with 8 bases that match TRBD1. Germline V gene sequence: CDR1 SGHTA, CDR2 FQGNSA. V shed 6 bases and J 5 bases; nucleotides not matched to a gene: 8. The CDR3 contains 14 residues. CDR3 in amino acids: CASRSAGGVYGYTF. DNA for the CDR3: TGTGCCAGCAGGTCAGCAGGGGGCGTGTATGGCTACACCTTC.

A few counts support this clonotype. V usage is TRBV20-1 and J usage is TRBJ1-3; no clear D gene. V was shortened by 5 bases and J by 1 base, with 12 bases between the two germline ends. Germline V lookup: CDR1 DFQATT, CDR2 SNEGSKA (reference sequence). The CDR3 has 14 amino acids. CDR3 amino acids: CSAPTSPSGNTIYF. The CDR3 DNA follows: TGCAGTGCTCCTACTTCCCCATCTGGAAACACCATATATTTT.

The chain has TRBV29-1 and TRBJ2-3; no clear D. The CDR3 is made up of 12 amino acids. Germline V gives CDR1 SQVTM, CDR2 ANQGSEA. V lost 3 bases and J lost 0, with 4 bases in between. The chain's CDR3 is CSVDGSTDTQYF. In DNA, the CDR3 is TGCAGCGTTGATGGCAGCACAGATACGCAGTATTTT.

This clonotype appeared many times. The chain combines TRBV4-3 with TRBJ1-1; D call uncertain. V shed 2 bases and J shed 1 base, with 14 bases lying between them. The germline V gene has CDR1 LGHNA and CDR2 YSLEER. CDR3 size: 16 residues. The DNA for the CDR3 is TGCGCCAGCAGCCAATTCAGCATCGGAGCGAACACTGAAGCTTTCTTT. This encodes CASSQFSIGANTEAFF.

The rearrangement links TRBV5-1 to TRBJ1-1; no reliable D call. Germline CDR1 is SGHRS and CDR2 is YFSETQ. V was cut by 3 bases and J by 2 bases, with 11 bases left in between. The length of the CDR3 is 14 residues. The CDR3 reads CASSSTPTNTEAFF. CDR3 DNA: TGCGCCAGCAGCTCCACCCCGACAAACACTGAAGCTTTCTTT.

V is TRBV4-1 and J is TRBJ1-2, with 8 bases aligning to TRBD1. The CDR3 has 15 residues. Germline CDR1 reads MGHRA; CDR2 reads YSYEKL. Unmatched junction bases numbered 5, after V lost 1 base and J lost 4 bases. CDR3 in amino acids: CASSQGQGALYGYTF. The CDR3 coding sequence is TGCGCCAGCAGCCAAGGGCAGGGGGCTCTCTATGGCTACACCTTC.

This clonotype was observed many times. This chain joins TRBV18 and TRBJ1-1, with a tentative D call TRBD1 (6 bases). This CDR3 has 15 amino acids. Germline loops: CDR1 KGHSH, CDR2 LQKENI. V lost 0 bases and J 4 bases, leaving 12 bases between the germline ends. This CDR3 reads CASSPPPGAGTEAFF. The DNA of the CDR3 is TGTGCCAGCTCACCACCGCCAGGGGCGGGCACTGAAGCTTTCTTT.

This clonotype occurred many times. The CDR3 sequence: CSALGVYSNQPQHF. The CDR3 nucleotides read TGCAGTGCTCTGGGGGTGTATAGCAATCAGCCCCAGCATTTT. The rearrangement links TRBV20-1 to TRBJ1-5; perhaps TRBD1 as D (5 bases). CDR1 DFQATT and CDR2 SNEGSKA come from the germline V gene (reference sequence). The CDR3 runs 14 residues. V dropped 5 bases and J dropped 0 bases, with 11 bases sitting between them.

This clonotype was seen many times. The chain uses TRBV6-4 and TRBJ2-1; D is possibly TRBD1 (6 bases). V was pared by 3 bases and J by 8 bases, with 11 bases between. The CDR3 spans 13 residues. Germline lookup yields CDR1 MRHNA and CDR2 SNTAGT. Written as DNA, the CDR3 is TGTGCCAGCAGTGAAGGGACAACGGATGAGCAGTTCTTC. Protein sequence: CASSEGTTDEQFF.

This clonotype came up many times. The chain is built from TRBV28 and TRBJ2-3, with 9 positions matching TRBD1. J gave up 4 bases and V 6 bases, and 14 bases lay outside the gene matches. Germline lookup yields CDR1 MDHEN and CDR2 SYDVKM. The length of the CDR3 is 17 residues. CDR3 bases: TGTGCCAGCAGCCGCCGAGGGACAGGGACATTTGCAGATACGCAGTATTTT. Amino acids: CASSRRGTGTFADTQYF.

The genes are TRBV30 and TRBJ1-6, with 7 bases matching TRBD1. V lost 0 bases to trimming and J lost 7 bases; unmatched junction nucleotides: 6. In germline, CDR1 is GTSNPN, CDR2 SVGIG (reference sequence). The CDR3 has 15 residues. CDR3 loop: CAWSVFGTANSPLHF. The CDR3 DNA reads TGTGCCTGGAGTGTATTTGGGACAGCCAATTCACCCCTCCACTTT.